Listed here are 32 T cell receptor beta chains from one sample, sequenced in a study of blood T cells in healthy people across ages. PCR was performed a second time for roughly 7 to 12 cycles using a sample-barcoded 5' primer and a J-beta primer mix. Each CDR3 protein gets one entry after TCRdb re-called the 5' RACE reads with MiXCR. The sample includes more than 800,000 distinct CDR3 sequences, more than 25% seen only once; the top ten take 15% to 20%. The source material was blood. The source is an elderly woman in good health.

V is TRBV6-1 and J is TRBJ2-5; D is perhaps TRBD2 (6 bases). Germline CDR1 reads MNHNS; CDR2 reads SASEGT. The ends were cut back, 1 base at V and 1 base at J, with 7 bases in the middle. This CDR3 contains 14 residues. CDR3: CASSEGGAQETQYF. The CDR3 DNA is TGTGCCAGCAGTGAAGGCGGGGCCCAAGAGACCCAGTACTTC.

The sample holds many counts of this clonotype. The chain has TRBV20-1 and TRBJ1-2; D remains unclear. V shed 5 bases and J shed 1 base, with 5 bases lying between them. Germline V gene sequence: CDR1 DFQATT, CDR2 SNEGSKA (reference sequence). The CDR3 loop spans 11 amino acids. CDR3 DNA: TGCAGTGCTCACGATAACTATGGCTACACCTTC. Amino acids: CSAHDNYGYTF.

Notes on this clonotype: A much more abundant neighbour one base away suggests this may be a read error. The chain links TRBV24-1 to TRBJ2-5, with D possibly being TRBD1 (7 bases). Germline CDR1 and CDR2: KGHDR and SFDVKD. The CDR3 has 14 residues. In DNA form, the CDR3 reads TGTACCACCGGGAGAGGGGACAGTGAAGAGACCCAGTACTTC. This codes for CTTGRGDSEETQYF.

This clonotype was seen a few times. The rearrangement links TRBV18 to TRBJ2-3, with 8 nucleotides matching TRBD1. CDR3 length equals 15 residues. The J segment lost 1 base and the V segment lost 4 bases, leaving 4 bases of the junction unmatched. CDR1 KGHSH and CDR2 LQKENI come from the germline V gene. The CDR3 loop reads CASSRGRGRTDTQYF. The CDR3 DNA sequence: TGTGCCAGCTCACGTGGCAGGGGGCGCACAGATACGCAGTATTTT.

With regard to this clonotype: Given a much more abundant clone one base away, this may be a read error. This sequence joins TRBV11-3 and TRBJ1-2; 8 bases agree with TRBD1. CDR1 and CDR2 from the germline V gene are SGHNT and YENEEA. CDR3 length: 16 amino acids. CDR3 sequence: CAGSLDPTGANYGYTF. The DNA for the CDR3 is TGTGCCGGCAGCTTAGACCCGACAGGGGCTAACTATGGCTACACCTTC. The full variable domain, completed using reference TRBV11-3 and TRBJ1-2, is EAGVVQSPRYKIIEKKQPVAFWCNPISGHNTLYWYLQNLGQGPELLIRYENEEAVDDSQLPKDRFSAERLKGVDSTLKIQPAELGDSAVYLCAGSLDPTGANYGYTFGSGTRLTVV.

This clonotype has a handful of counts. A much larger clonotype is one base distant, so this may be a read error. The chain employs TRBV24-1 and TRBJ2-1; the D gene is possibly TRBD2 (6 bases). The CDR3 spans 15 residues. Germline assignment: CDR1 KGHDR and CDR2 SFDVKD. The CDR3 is CASRTGDAGNNEQSF. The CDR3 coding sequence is TGTGCCAGTAGAACGGGGGACGCGGGGAACAATGAGCAGTCCTTC.

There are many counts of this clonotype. CDR3 sequence: CSVDRGQGTEAFF. The DNA for the CDR3 is TGCAGCGTTGACAGGGGGCAAGGCACTGAAGCTTTCTTT. The chain joins TRBV29-1 to TRBJ1-1, with 8 bases identical to TRBD1. The CDR3 is 13 residues long. V trimming: 3 bases; J trimming: 4 bases; junction bases outside the gene matches: 4. Germline CDR1 reads SQVTM; CDR2 reads ANQGSEA.

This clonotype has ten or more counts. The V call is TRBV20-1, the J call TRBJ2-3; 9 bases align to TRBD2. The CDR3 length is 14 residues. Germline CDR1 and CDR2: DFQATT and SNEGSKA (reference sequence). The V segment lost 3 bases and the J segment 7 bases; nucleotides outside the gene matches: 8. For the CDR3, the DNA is TGCAGTGCTAGCAGTAGCGGGGGTGTCAATACGCAGTATTTT. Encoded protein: CSASSSGGVNTQYF.

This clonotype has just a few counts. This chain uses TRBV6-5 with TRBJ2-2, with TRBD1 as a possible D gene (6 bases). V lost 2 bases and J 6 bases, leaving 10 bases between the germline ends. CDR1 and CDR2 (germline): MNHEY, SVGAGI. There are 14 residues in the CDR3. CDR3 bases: TGTGCCAGCAGTTACGGGCGACAGGCCGGGGAGCTGTTTTTT. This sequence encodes CASSYGRQAGELFF.

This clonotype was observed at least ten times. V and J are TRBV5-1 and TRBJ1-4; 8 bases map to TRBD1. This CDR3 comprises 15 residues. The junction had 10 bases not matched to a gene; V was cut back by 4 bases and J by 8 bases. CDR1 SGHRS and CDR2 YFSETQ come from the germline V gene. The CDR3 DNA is TGCGCCAGCAGCGCTACAGGGGGGAGTGAAGAAAAACTGTTTTTT. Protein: CASSATGGSEEKLFF. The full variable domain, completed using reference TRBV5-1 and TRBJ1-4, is KAGVTQTPRYLIKTRGQQVTLSCSPISGHRSVSWYQQTPGQGLQFLFEYFSETQRNKGNFPGRFSGRQFSNSRSEMNVSTLELGDSALYLCASSATGGSEEKLFFGSGTQLSVL.

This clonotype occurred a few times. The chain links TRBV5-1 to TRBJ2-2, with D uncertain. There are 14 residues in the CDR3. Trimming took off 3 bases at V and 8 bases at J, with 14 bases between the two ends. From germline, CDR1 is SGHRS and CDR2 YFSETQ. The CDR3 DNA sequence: TGCGCCAGCAGCTCCGATGGTGATACTGGGGAGCTGTTTTTT. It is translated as CASSSDGDTGELFF.

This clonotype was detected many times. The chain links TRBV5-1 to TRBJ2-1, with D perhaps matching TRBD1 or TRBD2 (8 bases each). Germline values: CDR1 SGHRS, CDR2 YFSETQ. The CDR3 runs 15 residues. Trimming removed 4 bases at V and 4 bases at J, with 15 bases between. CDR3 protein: CASSREGQEYNEQFF. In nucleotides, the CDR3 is TGCGCCAGCAGCCGGGAGGGACAGGAGTACAATGAGCAGTTCTTC.

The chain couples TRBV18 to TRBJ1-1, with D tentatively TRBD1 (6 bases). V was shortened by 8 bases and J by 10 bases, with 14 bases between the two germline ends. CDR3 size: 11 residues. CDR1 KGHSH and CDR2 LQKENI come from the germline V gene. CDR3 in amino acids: CASRSGDRAFF. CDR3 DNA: TGTGCCAGCCGTTCAGGGGATCGAGCTTTCTTT.

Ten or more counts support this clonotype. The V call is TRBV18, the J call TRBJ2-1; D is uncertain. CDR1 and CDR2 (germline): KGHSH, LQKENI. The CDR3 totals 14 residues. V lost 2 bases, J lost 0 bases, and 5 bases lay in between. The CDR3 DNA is TGTGCCAGCTCACCAGCCATCTCCTACAATGAGCAGTTCTTC. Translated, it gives CASSPAISYNEQFF.

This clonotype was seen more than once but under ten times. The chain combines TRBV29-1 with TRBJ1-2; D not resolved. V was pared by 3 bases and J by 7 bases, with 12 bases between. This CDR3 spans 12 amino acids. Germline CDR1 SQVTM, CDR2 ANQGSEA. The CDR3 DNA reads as TGCAGCGTTGACAACAGATACTGTGGCTACACCTTC. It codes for CSVDNRYCGYTF.

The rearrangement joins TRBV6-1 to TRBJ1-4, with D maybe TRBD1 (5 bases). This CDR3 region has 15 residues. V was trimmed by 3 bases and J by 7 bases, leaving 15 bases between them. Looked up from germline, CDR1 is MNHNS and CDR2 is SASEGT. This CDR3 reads CASSELGGGGEKLFF. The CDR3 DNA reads TGTGCCAGCAGTGAGCTGGGGGGGGGAGGTGAAAAACTGTTTTTT.

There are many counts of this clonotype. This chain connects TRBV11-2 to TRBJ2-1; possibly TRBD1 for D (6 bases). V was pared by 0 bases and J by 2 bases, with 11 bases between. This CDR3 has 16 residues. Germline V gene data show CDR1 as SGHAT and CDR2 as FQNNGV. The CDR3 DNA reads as TGTGCCAGCAGCTTAGAGGCAGGGGACGCCTACAATGAGCAGTTCTTC. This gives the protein CASSLEAGDAYNEQFF.

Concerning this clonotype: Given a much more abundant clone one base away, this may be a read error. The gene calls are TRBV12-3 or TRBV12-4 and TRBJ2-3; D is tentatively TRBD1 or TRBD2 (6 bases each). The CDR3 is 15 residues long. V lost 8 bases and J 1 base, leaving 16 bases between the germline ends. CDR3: CASGLGGQGTDTQYF. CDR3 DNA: TGTGCCAGCGGTCTGGGGGGCCAGGGCACAGATACGCAGTATTTT.

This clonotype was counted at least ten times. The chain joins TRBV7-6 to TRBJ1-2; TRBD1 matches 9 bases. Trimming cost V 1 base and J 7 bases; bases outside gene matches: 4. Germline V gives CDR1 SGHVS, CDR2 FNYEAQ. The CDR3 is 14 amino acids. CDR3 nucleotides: TGTGCCAGCAGCTTAGGGACAGGGGTGGTTGGCTACACCTTC. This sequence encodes CASSLGTGVVGYTF.

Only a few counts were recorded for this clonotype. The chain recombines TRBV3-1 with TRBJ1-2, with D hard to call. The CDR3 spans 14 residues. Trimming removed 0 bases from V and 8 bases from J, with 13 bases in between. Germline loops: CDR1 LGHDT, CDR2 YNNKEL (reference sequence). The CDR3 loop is CASSQDISPRGYTF. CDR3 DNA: TGTGCCAGCAGCCAAGATATCAGTCCTCGGGGCTACACCTTC.

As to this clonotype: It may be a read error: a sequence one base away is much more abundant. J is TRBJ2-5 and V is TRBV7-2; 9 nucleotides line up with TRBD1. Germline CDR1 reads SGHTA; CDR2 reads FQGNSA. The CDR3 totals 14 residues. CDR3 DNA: TGTGCCGGCAGCCCCCAGACAGGGGGAGAGACCCAGTACTTC. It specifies CAGSPQTGGETQYF.

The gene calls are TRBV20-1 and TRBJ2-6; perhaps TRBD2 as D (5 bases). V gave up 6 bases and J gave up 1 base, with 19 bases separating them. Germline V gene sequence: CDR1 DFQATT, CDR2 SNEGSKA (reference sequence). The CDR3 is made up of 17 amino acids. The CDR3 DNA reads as TGCAGTGCCCTAGAGGACTCTTACAAATCTGGGGCCAACGTCCTGACTTTC. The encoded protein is CSALEDSYKSGANVLTF.

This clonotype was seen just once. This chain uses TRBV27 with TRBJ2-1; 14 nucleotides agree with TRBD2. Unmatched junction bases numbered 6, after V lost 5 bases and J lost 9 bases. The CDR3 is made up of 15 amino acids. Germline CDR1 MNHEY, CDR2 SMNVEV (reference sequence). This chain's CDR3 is CASSIGTSGSLEQFF. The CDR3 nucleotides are TGTGCCAGCAGTATAGGGACTAGCGGGAGTCTTGAGCAGTTCTTC.

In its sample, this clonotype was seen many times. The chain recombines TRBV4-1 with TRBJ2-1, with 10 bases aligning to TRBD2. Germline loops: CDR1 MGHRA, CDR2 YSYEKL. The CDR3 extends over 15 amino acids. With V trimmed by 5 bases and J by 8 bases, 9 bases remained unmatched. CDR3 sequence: CASSAQLAGRDEQFF. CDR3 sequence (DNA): TGCGCCAGCAGCGCCCAACTAGCGGGGAGGGATGAGCAGTTCTTC.

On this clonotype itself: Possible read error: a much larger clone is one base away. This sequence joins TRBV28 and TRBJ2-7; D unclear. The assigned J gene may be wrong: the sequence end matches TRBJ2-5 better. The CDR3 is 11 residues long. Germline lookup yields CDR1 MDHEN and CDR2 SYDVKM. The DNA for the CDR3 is TGTGTCAGCAGAATCTATGGGACCCAGTACTTC. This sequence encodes CVSRIYGTQYF.

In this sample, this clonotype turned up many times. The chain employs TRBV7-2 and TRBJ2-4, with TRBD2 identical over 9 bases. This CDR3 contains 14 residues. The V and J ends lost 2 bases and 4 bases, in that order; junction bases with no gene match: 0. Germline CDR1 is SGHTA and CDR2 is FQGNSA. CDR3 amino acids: CASSLSGGKNIQYF. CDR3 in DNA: TGTGCCAGCAGCTTAAGCGGGGGGAAAAACATTCAGTACTTC.

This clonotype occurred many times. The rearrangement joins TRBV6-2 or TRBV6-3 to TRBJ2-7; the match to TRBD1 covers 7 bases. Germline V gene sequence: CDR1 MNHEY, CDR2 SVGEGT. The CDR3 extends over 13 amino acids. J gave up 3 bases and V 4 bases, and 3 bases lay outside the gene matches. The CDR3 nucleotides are TGTGCCAGCAGTTCGACAGGGTACTACGAGCAGTACTTC. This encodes CASSSTGYYEQYF.

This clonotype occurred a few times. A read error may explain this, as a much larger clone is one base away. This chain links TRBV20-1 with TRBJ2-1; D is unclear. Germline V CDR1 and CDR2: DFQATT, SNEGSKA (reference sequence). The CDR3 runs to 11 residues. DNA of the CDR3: TGCAGGGCTAGTCAGGCCCTTGAGCAGTTCTTC. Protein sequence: CRASQALEQFF.

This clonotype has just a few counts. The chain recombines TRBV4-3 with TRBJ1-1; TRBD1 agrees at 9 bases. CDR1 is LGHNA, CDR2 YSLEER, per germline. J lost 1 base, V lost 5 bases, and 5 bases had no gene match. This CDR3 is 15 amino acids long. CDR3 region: CASSKGTGTNTEAFF. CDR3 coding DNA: TGCGCCAGCAGCAAGGGGACAGGGACGAACACTGAAGCTTTCTTT.

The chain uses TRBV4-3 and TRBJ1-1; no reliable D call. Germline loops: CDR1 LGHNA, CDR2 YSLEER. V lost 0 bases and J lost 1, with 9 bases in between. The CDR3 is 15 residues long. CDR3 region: CASSQDMVGNTEAFF. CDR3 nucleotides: TGCGCCAGCAGCCAAGATATGGTGGGGAACACTGAAGCTTTCTTT.

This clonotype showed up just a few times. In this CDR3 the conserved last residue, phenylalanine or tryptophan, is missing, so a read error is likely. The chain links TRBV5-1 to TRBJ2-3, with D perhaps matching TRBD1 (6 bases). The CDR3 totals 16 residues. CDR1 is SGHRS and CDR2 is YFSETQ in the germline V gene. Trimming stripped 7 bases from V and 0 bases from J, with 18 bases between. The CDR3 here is CASSRVGAWSTDTQYC. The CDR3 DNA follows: TGCGCCAGCTCCAGGGTGGGGGCGTGGAGCACAGATACGCAGTATTGT.

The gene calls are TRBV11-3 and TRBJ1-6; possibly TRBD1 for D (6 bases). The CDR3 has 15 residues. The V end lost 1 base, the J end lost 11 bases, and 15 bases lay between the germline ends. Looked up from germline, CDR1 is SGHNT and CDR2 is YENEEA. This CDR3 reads CASSLAAGARTPLHF. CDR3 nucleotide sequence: TGTGCCAGCAGCTTAGCTGCAGGGGCGCGGACACCCCTCCACTTT.